The 4 T cell receptor beta chains listed next were all sequenced from one sample in a study of cytomegalovirus exposure and HLA in healthy donors. The study ran its PCR with 60 Vbeta and 13 Jbeta primers. The protocol was immunoSEQ multiplex PCR, while the TCRdb copy is restricted to in-frame clones and leaves out a portion. The sample shows approximately 180,000 clones, more than 75% of them seen only once. The specimen sequenced was PBMCs. These receptors all come from a woman aged 18-29 years in good health and CMV-seronegative.

The chain combines TRBV4-1 with TRBJ1-5, with TRBD1 matching 10 bases. CDR1 and CDR2 (germline): MGHRA, YSYEKL. Trimming removed 0 bases from V and 11 bases from J; junction bases left unmatched: 7. There are 15 residues in the CDR3. In DNA, the CDR3 is TGCGCCAGCAGCCAAGATGGGGACAGGGGTAGGGCCCAGCATTTT. Its protein is CASSQDGDRGRAQHF.

The chain recombines TRBV27 with TRBJ1-1, with D perhaps matching TRBD1 (6 bases). The CDR3 consists of 21 residues. Germline V gene lookup returns CDR1 MNHEY and CDR2 SMNVEV (reference sequence). The ends were cut back, 5 bases at V and 1 base at J, with 32 bases in the middle. The CDR3: CASSTRLWDGGASRQNTEAFF. In DNA form, the CDR3 reads TGTGCCAGCAGTACCAGACTTTGGGACGGGGGGGCTTCACGACAGAACACTGAAGCTTTCTTT.

This chain's CDR3 is CASSRAGREQYF. The DNA for the CDR3 is TGTGCCAGCAGTCGGGCGGGGCGCGAGCAGTACTTC. This rearrangement joins TRBV5-5 to TRBJ2-7; the D gene is possibly TRBD2 (6 bases). Germline V CDR1 and CDR2: SGHKS, YYEKEE (reference sequence). V was trimmed by 5 bases and J by 6 bases, leaving 12 bases between them. This CDR3 is 12 amino acids long.

J is TRBJ1-3 and V is TRBV28; possibly TRBD1 for D (5 bases). Germline V gene lookup returns CDR1 MDHEN and CDR2 SYDVKM. The CDR3 runs to 15 residues. Between the trimmed V and J ends, which lost 5 bases and 0 bases, there was a span of 11 bases. CDR3 protein: CASSAPGGSGNTIYF. The CDR3 nucleotides read TGTGCCAGCAGTGCCCCGGGGGGCTCTGGAAACACCATATATTTT.